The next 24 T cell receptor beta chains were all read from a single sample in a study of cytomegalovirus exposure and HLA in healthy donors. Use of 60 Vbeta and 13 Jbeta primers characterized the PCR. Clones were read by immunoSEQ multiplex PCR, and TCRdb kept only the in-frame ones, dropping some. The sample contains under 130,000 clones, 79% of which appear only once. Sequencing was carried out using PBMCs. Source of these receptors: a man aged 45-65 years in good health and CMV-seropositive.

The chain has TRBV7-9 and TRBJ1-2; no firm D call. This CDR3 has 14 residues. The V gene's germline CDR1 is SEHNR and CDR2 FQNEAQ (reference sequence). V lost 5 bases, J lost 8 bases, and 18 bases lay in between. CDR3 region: CASSQAGGYGGYTF. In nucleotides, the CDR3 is TGTGCCAGCAGCCAAGCTGGAGGGTACGGCGGCTACACCTTC.

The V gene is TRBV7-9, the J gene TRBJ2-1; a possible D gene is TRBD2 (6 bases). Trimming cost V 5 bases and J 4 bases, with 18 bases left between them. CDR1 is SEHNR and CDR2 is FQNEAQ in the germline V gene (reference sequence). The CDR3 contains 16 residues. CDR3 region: CASSGPLSGDYNEQFF. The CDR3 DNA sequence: TGTGCCAGCAGCGGCCCCCTTAGCGGAGATTACAATGAGCAGTTCTTC.

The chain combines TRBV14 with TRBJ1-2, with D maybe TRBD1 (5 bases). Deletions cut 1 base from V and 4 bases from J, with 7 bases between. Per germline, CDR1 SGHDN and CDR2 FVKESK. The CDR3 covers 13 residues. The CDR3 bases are TGTGCCAGCAGCCAAGTAGGGGCCTATGGCTACACCTTC. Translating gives CASSQVGAYGYTF.

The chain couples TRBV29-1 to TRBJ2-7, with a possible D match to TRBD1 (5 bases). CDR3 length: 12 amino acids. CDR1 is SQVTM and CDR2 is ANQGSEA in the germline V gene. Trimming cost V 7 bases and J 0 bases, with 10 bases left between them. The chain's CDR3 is CSGARDSYEQYF. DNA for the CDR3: TGCAGCGGAGCCAGGGACTCCTACGAGCAGTACTTC.

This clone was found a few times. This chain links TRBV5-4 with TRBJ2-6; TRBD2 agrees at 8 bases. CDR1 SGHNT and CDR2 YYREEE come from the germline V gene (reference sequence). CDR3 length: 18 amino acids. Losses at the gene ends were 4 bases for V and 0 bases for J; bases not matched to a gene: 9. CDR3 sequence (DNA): TGTGCCAGCAGCCCTCCGGGGGGGGGTTTCTCTGGGGCCAACGTCCTGACTTTC. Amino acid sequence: CASSPPGGGFSGANVLTF.

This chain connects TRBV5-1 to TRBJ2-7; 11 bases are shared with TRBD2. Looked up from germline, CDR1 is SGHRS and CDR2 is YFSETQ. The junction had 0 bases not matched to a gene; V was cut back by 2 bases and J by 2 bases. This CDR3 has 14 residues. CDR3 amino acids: CASSLLAGAYEQYF. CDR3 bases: TGCGCCAGCAGCTTACTAGCGGGAGCCTACGAGCAGTACTTC.

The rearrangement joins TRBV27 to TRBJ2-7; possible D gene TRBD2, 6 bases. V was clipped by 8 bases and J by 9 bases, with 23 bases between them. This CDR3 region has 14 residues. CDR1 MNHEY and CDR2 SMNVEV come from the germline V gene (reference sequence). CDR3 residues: CASGPRESLLGQYF. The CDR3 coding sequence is TGTGCCAGCGGGCCCCGGGAGTCGCTCTTGGGGCAGTACTTC.

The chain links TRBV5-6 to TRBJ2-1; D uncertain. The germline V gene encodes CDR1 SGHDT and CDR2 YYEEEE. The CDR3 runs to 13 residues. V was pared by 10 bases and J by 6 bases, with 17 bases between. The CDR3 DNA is TGTGCCGGCGGTCCCATAGAAGGCAATGAGCAGTTCTTC. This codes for CAGGPIEGNEQFF.

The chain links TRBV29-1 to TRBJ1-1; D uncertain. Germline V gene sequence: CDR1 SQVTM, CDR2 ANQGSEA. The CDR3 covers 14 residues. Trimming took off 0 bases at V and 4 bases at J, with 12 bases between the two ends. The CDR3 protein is CSVEDDGEATEAFF. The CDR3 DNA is TGCAGCGTTGAAGATGACGGGGAGGCCACTGAAGCTTTCTTT.

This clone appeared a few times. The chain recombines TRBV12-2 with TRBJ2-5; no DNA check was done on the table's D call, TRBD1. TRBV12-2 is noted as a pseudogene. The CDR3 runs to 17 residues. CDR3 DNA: TGTGCAAGTCGCTTAGGGCAGGGAAAGGTCCTTGGGGAGACCCAGTACTTC. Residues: CASRLGQGKVLGETQYF.

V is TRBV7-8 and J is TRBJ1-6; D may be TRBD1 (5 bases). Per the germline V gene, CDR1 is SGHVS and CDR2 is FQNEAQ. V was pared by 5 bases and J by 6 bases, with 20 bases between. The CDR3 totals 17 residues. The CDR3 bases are TGTGCCAGCAGCCCCGGCAGGGCTCCCGCCCCTAATTCACCCCTCCACTTT. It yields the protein CASSPGRAPAPNSPLHF.

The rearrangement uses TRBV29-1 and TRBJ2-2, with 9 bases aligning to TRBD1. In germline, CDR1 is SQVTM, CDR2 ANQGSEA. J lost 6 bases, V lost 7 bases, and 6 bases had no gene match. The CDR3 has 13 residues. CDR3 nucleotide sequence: TGCAGCGCTGGGACAGGGAATGCCGGGGAGCTGTTTTTT. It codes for CSAGTGNAGELFF.

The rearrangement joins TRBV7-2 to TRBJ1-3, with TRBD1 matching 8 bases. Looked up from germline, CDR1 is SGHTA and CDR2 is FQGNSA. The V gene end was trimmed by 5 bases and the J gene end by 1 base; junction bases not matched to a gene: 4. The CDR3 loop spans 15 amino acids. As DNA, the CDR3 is TGTGCCAGCAGCACGACAGGGGCGTCTGGAAACACCATATATTTT. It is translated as CASSTTGASGNTIYF. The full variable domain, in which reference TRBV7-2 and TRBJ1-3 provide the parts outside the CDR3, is GAGVSQSPSNKVTEKGKDVELRCDPISGHTALYWYRQSLGQGLEFLIYFQGNSAPDKSGLPSDRFSAERTGGSVSTLTIQRTQQEDSAVYLCASSTTGASGNTIYFGEGSWLTVV.

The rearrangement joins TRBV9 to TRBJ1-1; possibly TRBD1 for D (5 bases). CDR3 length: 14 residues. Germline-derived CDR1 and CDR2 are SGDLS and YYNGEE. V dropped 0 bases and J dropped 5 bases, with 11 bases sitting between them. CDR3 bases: TGTGCCAGCAGCGTAGTTGGGGCGCTGACTGAAGCTTTCTTT. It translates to CASSVVGALTEAFF.

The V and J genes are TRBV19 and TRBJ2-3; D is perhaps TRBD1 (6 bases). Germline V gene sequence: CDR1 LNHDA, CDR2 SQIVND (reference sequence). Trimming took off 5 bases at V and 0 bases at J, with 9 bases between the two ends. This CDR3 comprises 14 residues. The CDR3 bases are TGTGCCAGTAGTGACAGGATTAGCACAGATACGCAGTATTTT. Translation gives CASSDRISTDTQYF.

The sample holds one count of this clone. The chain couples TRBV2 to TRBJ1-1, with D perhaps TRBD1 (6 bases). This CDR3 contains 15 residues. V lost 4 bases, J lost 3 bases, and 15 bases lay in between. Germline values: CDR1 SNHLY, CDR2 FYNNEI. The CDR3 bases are TGTGCCAGCAGTGCAGGCAGGGGCGGATACACTGAAGCTTTCTTT. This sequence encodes CASSAGRGGYTEAFF.

In nucleotides, the CDR3 is TGTGCCAGCAGCGGGGGCTACCAAGAGACCCAGTACTTC. Its translation is CASSGGYQETQYF. The chain recombines TRBV5-4 with TRBJ2-5, with D possibly TRBD1 on 6 matching bases. The CDR3 covers 13 residues. V gave up 4 bases and J gave up 0 bases, with 7 bases separating them. Germline V gives CDR1 SGHNT, CDR2 YYREEE (reference sequence).

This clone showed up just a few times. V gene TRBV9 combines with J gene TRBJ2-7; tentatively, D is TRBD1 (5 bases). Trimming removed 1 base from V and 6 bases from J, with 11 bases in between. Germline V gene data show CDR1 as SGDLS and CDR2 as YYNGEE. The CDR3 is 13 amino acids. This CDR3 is CASSVQGVSEQYF. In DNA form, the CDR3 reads TGTGCCAGCAGCGTACAAGGGGTTAGCGAGCAGTACTTC. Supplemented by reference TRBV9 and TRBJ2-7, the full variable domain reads DSGVTQTPKHLITATGQRVTLRCSPRSGDLSVYWYQQSLDQGLQFLIQYYNGEERAKGNILERFSAQQFPDLHSELNLSSLELGDSALYFCASSVQGVSEQYFGPGTRLTVT.

CDR3 in DNA: TGTGCCAGCACCTTTGCGGGGAAGCCCGACCAAGAGACCCAGTACTTC. It encodes CASTFAGKPDQETQYF. The chain carries TRBV5-4 and TRBJ2-5; D perhaps matches TRBD2 (6 bases). Per the germline V gene, CDR1 is SGHNT and CDR2 is YYREEE (reference sequence). The CDR3 covers 16 residues. The germline V and J ends were trimmed by 6 bases and 0 bases, with 18 bases remaining between them.

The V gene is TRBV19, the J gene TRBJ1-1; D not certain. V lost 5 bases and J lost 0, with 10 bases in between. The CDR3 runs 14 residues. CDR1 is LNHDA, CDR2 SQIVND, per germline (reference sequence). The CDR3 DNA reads TGTGCCAGTAGTCTACAGAGTCTGAACACTGAAGCTTTCTTT. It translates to CASSLQSLNTEAFF.

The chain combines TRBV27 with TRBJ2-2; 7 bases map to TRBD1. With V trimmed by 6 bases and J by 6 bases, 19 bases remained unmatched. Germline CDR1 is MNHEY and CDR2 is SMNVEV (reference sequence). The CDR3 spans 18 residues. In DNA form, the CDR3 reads TGTGCCAGCAGATTTACGGGCGAGGGGGCGTTGGTCTCCGGGGAGCTGTTTTTT. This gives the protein CASRFTGEGALVSGELFF.

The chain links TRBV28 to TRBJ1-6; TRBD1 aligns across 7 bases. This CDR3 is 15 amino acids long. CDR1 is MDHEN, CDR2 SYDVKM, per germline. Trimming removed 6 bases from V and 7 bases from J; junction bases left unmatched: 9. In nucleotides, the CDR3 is TGTGCCAGCAGACCGGGACAGCTACTAAATTCACCCCTCCACTTT. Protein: CASRPGQLLNSPLHF.

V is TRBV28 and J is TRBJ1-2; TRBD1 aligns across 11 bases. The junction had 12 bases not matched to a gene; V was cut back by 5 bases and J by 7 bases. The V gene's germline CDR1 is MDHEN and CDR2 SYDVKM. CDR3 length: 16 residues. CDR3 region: CASSPVVRDRGTGYTF. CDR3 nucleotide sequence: TGTGCCAGCAGTCCCGTGGTCCGGGACAGGGGGACTGGCTACACCTTC.

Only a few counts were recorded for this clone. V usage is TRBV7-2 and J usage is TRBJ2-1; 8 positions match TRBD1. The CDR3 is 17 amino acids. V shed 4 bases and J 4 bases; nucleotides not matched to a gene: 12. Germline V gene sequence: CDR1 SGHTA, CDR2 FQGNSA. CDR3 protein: CASSWDGDRSKYNEQFF. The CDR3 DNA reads TGTGCCAGCAGCTGGGATGGGGACAGGTCTAAATACAATGAGCAGTTCTTC. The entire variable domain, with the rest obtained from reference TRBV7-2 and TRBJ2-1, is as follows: GAGVSQSPSNKVTEKGKDVELRCDPISGHTALYWYRQSLGQGLEFLIYFQGNSAPDKSGLPSDRFSAERTGGSVSTLTIQRTQQEDSAVYLCASSWDGDRSKYNEQFFGPGTRLTVL.